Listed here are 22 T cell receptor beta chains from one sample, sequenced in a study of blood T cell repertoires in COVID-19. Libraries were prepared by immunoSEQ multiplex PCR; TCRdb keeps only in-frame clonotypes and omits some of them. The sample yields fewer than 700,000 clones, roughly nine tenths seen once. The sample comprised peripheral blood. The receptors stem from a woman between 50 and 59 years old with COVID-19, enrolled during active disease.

The chain's CDR3 is CASSLAGGTLYGYTF. The CDR3 coding sequence is TGTGCCAGCAGCTTGGCGGGGGGGACCCTCTATGGCTACACCTTC. V usage is TRBV5-6 and J usage is TRBJ1-2, with D tentatively TRBD1 (5 bases). V was cut by 0 bases and J by 4 bases, with 13 bases left in between. This CDR3 comprises 15 residues. Germline V CDR1 and CDR2: SGHDT, YYEEEE.

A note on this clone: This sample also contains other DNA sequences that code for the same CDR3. Written as DNA, the CDR3 is TGTGCCAGCTCACCTGGGACAGGTTATGGCTACACCTTC. Residues: CASSPGTGYGYTF. The chain employs TRBV18 and TRBJ1-2, with 8 nucleotides matching TRBD1. The CDR3 length is 13 residues. Germline trimming cut 3 bases from V and 5 bases from J; bases unmatched to any gene: 2. The germline gives CDR1 KGHSH, CDR2 LQKENI.

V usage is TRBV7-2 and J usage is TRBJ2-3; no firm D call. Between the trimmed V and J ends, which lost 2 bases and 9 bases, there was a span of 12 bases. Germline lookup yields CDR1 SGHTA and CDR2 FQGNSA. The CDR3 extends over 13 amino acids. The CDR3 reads CASSLKDILTQYF. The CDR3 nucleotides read TGTGCCAGCAGCTTAAAAGACATCTTGACGCAGTATTTT.

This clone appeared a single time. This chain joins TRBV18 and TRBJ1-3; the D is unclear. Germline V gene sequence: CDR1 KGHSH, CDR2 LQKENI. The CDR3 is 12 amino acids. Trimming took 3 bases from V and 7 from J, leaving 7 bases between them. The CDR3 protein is CASSPSDNTIYF. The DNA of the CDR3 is TGTGCCAGCTCACCCAGCGACAACACCATATATTTT.

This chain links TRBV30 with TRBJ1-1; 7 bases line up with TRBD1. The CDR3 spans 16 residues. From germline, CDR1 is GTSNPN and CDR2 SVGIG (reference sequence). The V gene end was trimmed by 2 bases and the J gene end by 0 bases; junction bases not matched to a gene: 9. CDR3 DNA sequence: TGTGCCTGGAGTCTCTCGAGGACAGGCCTGAACACTGAAGCTTTCTTT. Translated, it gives CAWSLSRTGLNTEAFF.

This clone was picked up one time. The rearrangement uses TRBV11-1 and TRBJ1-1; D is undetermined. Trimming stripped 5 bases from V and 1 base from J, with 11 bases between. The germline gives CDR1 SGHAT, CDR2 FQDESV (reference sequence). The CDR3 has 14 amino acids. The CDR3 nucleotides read TGTGCCAGCAGCCCCGTCCGCGAGAACACTGAAGCTTTCTTT. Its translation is CASSPVRENTEAFF.

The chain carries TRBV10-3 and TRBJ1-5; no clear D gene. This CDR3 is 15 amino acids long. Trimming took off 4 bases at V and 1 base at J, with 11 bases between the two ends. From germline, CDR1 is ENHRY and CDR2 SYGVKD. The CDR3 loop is CAISVGGISNQPQHF. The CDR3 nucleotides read TGTGCCATCAGTGTCGGCGGAATAAGCAATCAGCCCCAGCATTTT.

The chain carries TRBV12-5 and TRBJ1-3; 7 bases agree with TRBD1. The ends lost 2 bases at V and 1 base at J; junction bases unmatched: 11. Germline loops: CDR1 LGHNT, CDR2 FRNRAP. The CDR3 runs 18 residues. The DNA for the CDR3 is TGTGCTAGTGGTTTGCGGCCTCGAGGGACAGCTTCTGGAAACACCATATATTTT. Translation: CASGLRPRGTASGNTIYF.

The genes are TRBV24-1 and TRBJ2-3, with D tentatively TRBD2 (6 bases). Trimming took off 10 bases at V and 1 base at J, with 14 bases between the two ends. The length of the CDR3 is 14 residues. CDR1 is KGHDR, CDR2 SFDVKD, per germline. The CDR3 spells CATGDSPRTDTQYF. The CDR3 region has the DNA TGTGCCACGGGGGACTCTCCTCGCACAGATACGCAGTATTTT.

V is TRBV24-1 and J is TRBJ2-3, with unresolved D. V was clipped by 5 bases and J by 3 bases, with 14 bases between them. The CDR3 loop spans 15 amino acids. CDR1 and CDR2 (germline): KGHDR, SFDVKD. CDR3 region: CATSGGGGGTDTQYF. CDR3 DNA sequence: TGTGCCACCAGTGGCGGCGGCGGCGGAACAGATACGCAGTATTTT.

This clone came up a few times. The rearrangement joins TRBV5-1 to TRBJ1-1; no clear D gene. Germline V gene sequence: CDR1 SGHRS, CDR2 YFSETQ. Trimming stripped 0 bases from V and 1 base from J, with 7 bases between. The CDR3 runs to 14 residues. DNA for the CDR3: TGCGCCAGCAGCTTGGAGCGGCAGAACACTGAAGCTTTCTTT. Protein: CASSLERQNTEAFF.

The CDR3 bases are TGTGCCAGCAGCCCACCCCGTGGCAGGTACAATGAGCAGTTCTTC. It encodes CASSPPRGRYNEQFF. V gene TRBV5-6 combines with J gene TRBJ2-1, with D unresolved. The CDR3 sequence is 15 residues long. V lost 4 bases to trimming and J lost 4 bases, with 15 bases between them. CDR1 and CDR2 from the germline V gene are SGHDT and YYEEEE. The full variable domain, its missing parts supplied by reference TRBV5-6 and TRBJ2-1, is DAGVTQSPTHLIKTRGQQVTLRCSPKSGHDTVSWYQQALGQGPQFIFQYYEEEERQRGNFPDRFSGHQFPNYSSELNVNALLLGDSALYLCASSPPRGRYNEQFFGPGTRLTVL.

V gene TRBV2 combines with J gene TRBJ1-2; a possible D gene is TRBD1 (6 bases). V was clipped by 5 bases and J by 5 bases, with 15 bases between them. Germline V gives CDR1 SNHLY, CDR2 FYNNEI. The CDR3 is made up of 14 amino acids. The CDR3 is CASSFEQGIYGYTF. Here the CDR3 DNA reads TGTGCCAGCAGTTTCGAACAGGGAATATATGGCTACACCTTC.

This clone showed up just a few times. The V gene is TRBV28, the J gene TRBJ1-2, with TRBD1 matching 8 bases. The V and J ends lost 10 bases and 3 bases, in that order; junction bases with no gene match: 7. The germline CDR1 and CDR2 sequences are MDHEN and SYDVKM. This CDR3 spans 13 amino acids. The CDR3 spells CATLDRADYGYTF. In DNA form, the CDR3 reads TGTGCCACTTTGGACAGGGCGGACTATGGCTACACCTTC.

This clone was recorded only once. This chain's CDR3 is CASTPAGGRNEKLFF. CDR3 DNA sequence: TGCGCCAGCACCCCAGCGGGTGGAAGAAATGAAAAACTGTTTTTT. The gene calls are TRBV10-2 and TRBJ1-4; D remains ambiguous. The length of the CDR3 is 15 residues. Germline lookup yields CDR1 WSHSY and CDR2 SAAADI. Trimming cost V 7 bases and J 5 bases, with 17 bases left between them.

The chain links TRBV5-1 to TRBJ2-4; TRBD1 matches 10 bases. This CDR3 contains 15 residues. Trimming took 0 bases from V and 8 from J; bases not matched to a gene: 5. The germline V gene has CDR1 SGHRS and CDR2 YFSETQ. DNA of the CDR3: TGCGCCAGCAGCTTGGCCGGACAGGGGGTTGACATTCAGTACTTC. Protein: CASSLAGQGVDIQYF. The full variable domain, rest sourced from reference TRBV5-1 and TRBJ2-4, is KAGVTQTPRYLIKTRGQQVTLSCSPISGHRSVSWYQQTPGQGLQFLFEYFSETQRNKGNFPGRFSGRQFSNSRSEMNVSTLELGDSALYLCASSLAGQGVDIQYFGAGTRLSVL.

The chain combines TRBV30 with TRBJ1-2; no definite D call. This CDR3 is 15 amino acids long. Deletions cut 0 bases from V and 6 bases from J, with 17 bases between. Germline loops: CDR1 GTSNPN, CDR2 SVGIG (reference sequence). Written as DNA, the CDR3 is TGTGCCTGGAGTGTAGGTCGTAAGGGAGGGCATGGCTACACCTTC. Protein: CAWSVGRKGGHGYTF. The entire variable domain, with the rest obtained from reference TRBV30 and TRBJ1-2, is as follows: SQTIHQWPATLVQPVGSPLSLECTVEGTSNPNLYWYRQAAGRGLQLLFYSVGIGQISSEVPQNLSASRPQDRQFILSSKKLLLSDSGFYLCAWSVGRKGGHGYTFGSGTRLTVV.

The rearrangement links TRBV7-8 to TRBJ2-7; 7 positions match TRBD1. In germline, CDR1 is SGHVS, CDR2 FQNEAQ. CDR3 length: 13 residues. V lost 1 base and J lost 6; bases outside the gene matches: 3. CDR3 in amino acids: CASSLVSGGEQYF. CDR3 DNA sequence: TGTGCCAGCAGCTTAGTATCAGGGGGCGAGCAGTACTTC.

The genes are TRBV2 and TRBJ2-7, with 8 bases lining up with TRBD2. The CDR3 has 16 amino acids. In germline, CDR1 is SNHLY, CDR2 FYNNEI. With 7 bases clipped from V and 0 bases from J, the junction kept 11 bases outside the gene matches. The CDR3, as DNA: TGTGCCAGCAACTCTGTTAGGGGGACTAGCTCCTACGAGCAGTACTTC. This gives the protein CASNSVRGTSSYEQYF.

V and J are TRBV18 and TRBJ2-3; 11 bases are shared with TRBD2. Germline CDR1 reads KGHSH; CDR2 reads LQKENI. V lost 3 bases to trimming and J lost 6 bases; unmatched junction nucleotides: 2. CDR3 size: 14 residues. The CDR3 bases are TGTGCCAGCTCACCTAGCGGGGGGGCGGATACGCAGTATTTT. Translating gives CASSPSGGADTQYF.

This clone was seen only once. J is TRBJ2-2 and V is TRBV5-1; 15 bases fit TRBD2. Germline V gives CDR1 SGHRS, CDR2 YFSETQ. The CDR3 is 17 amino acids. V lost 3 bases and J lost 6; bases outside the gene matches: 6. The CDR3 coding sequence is TGCGCCAGCAGCTCCTGGACTAGCGGGGGGGCGGCCGGGGAGCTGTTTTTT. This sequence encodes CASSSWTSGGAAGELFF.

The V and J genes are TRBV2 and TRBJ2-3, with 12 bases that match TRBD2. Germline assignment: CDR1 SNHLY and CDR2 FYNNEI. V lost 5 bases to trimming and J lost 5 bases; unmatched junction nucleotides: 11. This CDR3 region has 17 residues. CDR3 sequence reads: CASSTRLAGDGKDTQYF. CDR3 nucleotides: TGTGCCAGCAGTACTAGACTAGCGGGGGATGGAAAAGATACGCAGTATTTT.